This T cell receptor (beta chain) was documented in a study of T cells in Graves' hyperthyroidism and ophthalmopathy. General observations from the study: In the blood, most expanded thyroid clonotypes above 0.001 appeared as well. Ophthalmopathy was predicted by the model a median of approximately 6 months ahead of onset.

Amplification targeted TCR beta CDR3 regions from RNA transcripts. First-round RT-PCR targeting the TCR CDR3 was performed with the HTBI primer set. Each CDR3 protein is one row after TCRdb ran MiXCR on the multiplex PCR reads. The sample comprises approximately 430,000 distinct CDR3 sequences, about 15% of which are singletons, and under 15% rests with the top ten. On this clonotype: Its antigen is currently unknown.

Disease duration was under 3 months in the ophthalmopathy patients, who also had a Clinical Activity Score of at least 3 and a NOSPECS grade of at least 4. The PBMCs studied were ones that came from 8.5 to 10 ml fresh peripheral blood. V was trimmed by 2 bases and J by 0 bases, leaving 9 bases between them. There are 15 residues in the CDR3. The V gene's germline CDR1 is MNHEY and CDR2 SMNVEV (reference sequence). This chain uses TRBV27 with TRBJ2-3; D call uncertain. The specimen was blood. This receptor was taken from a young man with Graves' ophthalmopathy. The CDR3 loop is CASSLGDSSTDTQYF. As DNA, the CDR3 is TGTGCCAGCAGTTTAGGGGATTCTAGCACAGATACGCAGTATTTT.